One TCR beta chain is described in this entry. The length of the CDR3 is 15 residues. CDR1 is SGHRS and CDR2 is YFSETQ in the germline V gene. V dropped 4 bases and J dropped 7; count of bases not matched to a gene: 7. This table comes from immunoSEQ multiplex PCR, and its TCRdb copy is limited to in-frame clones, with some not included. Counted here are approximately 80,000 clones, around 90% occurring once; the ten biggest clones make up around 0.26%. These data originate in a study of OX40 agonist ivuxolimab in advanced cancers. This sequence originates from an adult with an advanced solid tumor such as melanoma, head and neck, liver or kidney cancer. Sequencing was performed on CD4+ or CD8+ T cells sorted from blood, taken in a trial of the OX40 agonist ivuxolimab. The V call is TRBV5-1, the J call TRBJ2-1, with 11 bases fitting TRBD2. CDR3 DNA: TGCGCCAGCAGCAGTATAGCGGGAGGGATTAATGAGCAGTTCTTC. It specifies CASSSIAGGINEQFF.